This TCR beta chain was identified in a study of cytomegalovirus exposure and HLA in healthy donors. This CDR3 region has 14 residues. Germline lookup yields CDR1 MNHEY and CDR2 SVGAGI. V trimming: 5 bases; J trimming: 1 base; junction bases outside the gene matches: 2. The PCR was carried out with 60 Vbeta primers and 13 Jbeta primers. Clones were sequenced by immunoSEQ multiplex PCR, and TCRdb holds only the in-frame ones, with some missing. The table has approximately 180,000 clones, 75% to 85% seen once. Sequenced: PBMCs. This receptor was taken from a woman aged 55-69 years in good health and CMV-seropositive. The chain has TRBV6-5 and TRBJ2-3, with TRBD2 matching over 8 bases. As DNA, the CDR3 is TGTGCCAGCAGTACTAGCGGACGCACAGATACGCAGTATTTT. Translation: CASSTSGRTDTQYF.